Listed below are T cell receptor beta chains from one sample, sequenced in a study of blood T cell repertoires in COVID-19. TCRdb's table, derived via immunoSEQ multiplex PCR, lists solely in-frame clones and lacks some. The profile covers hundreds of thousands of clones, with just under 90% appearing a single time and roughly 4% taken by the ten largest. The sequencing input was PBMCs or T cells enriched from blood (not recorded which). These receptor sequences come from a woman in her 30s with acute COVID-19. The CDR3 runs from the conserved cysteine through the conserved F or W. Each record gives: D gene, V gene, J gene, clone size, CDR3 DNA, CDR3 protein. D genes are given only for firm matches. The size entry is marked missing in some rows and otherwise reads once, few, many or a size class.

.	TRBV29-1	TRBJ1-2	.	TGCAGCGTTTGGAGGTCGGGGAGTGGCTACACCTTC	CSVWRSGSGYTF
.	TRBV7-6	TRBJ1-5	.	TGTGCCAGCAGCTTAGATCCCCACGAGGGGGGGGAGCCCCAGCATTTT	CASSLDPHEGGEPQHF
.	TRBV2	TRBJ1-4	.	TGTGCCAGCAGTACCCCACGAGCAACTAATGAAAAACTGTTTTTT	CASSTPRATNEKLFF
TRBD1	TRBV7-8	TRBJ1-2	.	TGTGCCAGCAGCTTTTCGACAGGGGTGAGCTATGGCTACACCTTC	CASSFSTGVSYGYTF
.	TRBV5-4	TRBJ1-2	.	TGTGCCAGCAGCTTGGTCCACAGGGACTATGGCTACACCTTC	CASSLVHRDYGYTF
TRBD1	TRBV29-1	TRBJ1-2	.	TGCAGCGTCGATACAGGGGGCGTATATGGCTACACCTTC	CSVDTGGVYGYTF
.	TRBV19	TRBJ1-2	.	TGTGCCAGTAGCACCGGGACATCCTCGGCTCCTGGCTACACCTTC	CASSTGTSSAPGYTF
TRBD1	TRBV6-5	TRBJ1-1	.	TGTGCCAGCAGCGATACAGGGGCCGTGAACACTGAAGCTTTCTTT	CASSDTGAVNTEAFF
TRBD1	TRBV4-1	TRBJ1-1	.	TGCGCCAGCAGCCAGTCCCCTCCGGGACAGGGACCAAACACTGAAGCTTTCTTT	CASSQSPPGQGPNTEAFF
.	TRBV9	TRBJ2-7	.	TGTGCCAGCAGCGTAGCGGTAGGGGAAAGTTACGAGCAGTACTTC	CASSVAVGESYEQYF
TRBD2	TRBV19	TRBJ2-1	once	TGTGCCAGTAGTATAGGTAGGGCTAGCGGGGGCAGGGAGCAGTTCTTC	CASSIGRASGGREQFF
.	TRBV14	TRBJ1-6	.	TGTGCCAGCAGCCAATCGTGGACAGCTGTGAATTCACCCCTCCACTTT	CASSQSWTAVNSPLHF
TRBD1	TRBV6-5	TRBJ1-1	once	TGTGCCAGCAGCCTCCGGGACAGCCGGCAGAAAACTTTCTTT	CASSLRDSRQKTFF
.	TRBV4-3	TRBJ2-7	many	TGCGCCAGCAGCCCCACATCAGGGGGGAAAGGAATGCGCGAGCAGTACTTC	CASSPTSGGKGMREQYF
.	TRBV11-1	TRBJ1-2	.	TGTGCCAGCAGCTCTCGGGGGGGCTACACCTTC	CASSSRGGYTF
TRBD1	TRBV5-6	TRBJ1-2	.	TGTGCCAGCAGCTTGGATGGACAGGGGGCGCCTGGCTACACCTTC	CASSLDGQGAPGYTF
.	TRBV4-3	TRBJ1-2	.	TGCGCCAGCAGCCAAGAGGGACAACGCTATGGCTACACCTTC	CASSQEGQRYGYTF
TRBD2	TRBV11-2	TRBJ2-5	.	TGTGCCAGCAGCTATAATAGCGGGGGGCAGCAAGAGACCCAGTACTTC	CASSYNSGGQQETQYF
TRBD2	TRBV10-2	TRBJ2-1	.	TGCGCCAGCATTGACGTGGGTAGCGGGACTCGGCAGTTCTTC	CASIDVGSGTRQFF
.	TRBV12-3/TRBV12-4	TRBJ2-7	.	TGTGCCAGCAGTTGGGGTAAGGGGGACGAGCAGTACTTC	CASSWGKGDEQYF
.	TRBV27	TRBJ1-5	.	TGTGCCAGCAGTCCCGGGAGCAATCAGCCCCAGCATTTT	CASSPGSNQPQHF
.	TRBV2	TRBJ1-6	.	TGTGCCAGCAGTGAAATTGGGCAGGCTAATTCACCCCTCCACTTT	CASSEIGQANSPLHF
.	TRBV5-6	TRBJ2-1	once	TGTGCCAGCAGCTTGGGACTAGTCGGTGAGCAGTTCTTC	CASSLGLVGEQFF
.	TRBV10-2	TRBJ2-5	.	TGCGCCAGCAGATCTAGCGTGATGAGGCCCCAGTACTTC	CASRSSVMRPQYF
.	TRBV11-2	TRBJ2-1	.	TGTGCCAGCAGTTTGGGGAGAAGACTAGGCTCAAATGAGCAGTTCTTC	CASSLGRRLGSNEQFF
TRBD2	TRBV24-1	TRBJ2-3	.	TGTGCCACCGGCCCTCACCGGGGGGGGGCCCAGGGTACGCAGTATTTT	CATGPHRGGAQGTQYF
.	TRBV19	TRBJ1-1	.	TGTGCCAGTAGTATATTAGGGGGGAACACTGAAGCTTTCTTT	CASSILGGNTEAFF
TRBD2	TRBV7-9	TRBJ2-5	.	TGTGCCAGCAGCTTCCCCAGACTAGCGGGGGGATCGGAGACCCAGTACTTC	CASSFPRLAGGSETQYF
TRBD1	TRBV19	TRBJ1-4	.	TGTGCCAGTAGTGGGACAGTTAATGAAAAACTGTTTTTT	CASSGTVNEKLFF
TRBD1	TRBV6-6	TRBJ1-2	.	TGTGCCAGCAGAGACCACGGGACAGGGTATAACTATGGCTACACCTTC	CASRDHGTGYNYGYTF
TRBD1	TRBV4-1	TRBJ1-1	.	TGCGCCAGCAGCCAAGGTTGGACAGGGGCAATGAACACTGAAGCTTTCTTT	CASSQGWTGAMNTEAFF
.	TRBV19	TRBJ1-5	.	TGTGCCAGTAAGAAACAGACAGCTAGCAATCAGCCCCAGCATTTT	CASKKQTASNQPQHF
TRBD2	TRBV9	TRBJ2-2	once	TGTGCCAGCAGCACCCGACTAGCGGGGGGTTCGAACACCGGGGAGCTGTTTTTT	CASSTRLAGGSNTGELFF
.	TRBV9	TRBJ2-2	.	TGTGCCAGCAGCAACGGAGAAGGGGTTATTGCCACCGGGGAGCTGTTTTTT	CASSNGEGVIATGELFF
.	TRBV12-5	TRBJ1-1	.	TGTGCTAGTGGACTCAGGGACACTGAAGCTTTCTTT	CASGLRDTEAFF
TRBD2	TRBV5-1	TRBJ2-3	.	TGCGCCAGCAGGGGCGGCGGGGGGGCCGGAGATACGCAGTATTTT	CASRGGGGAGDTQYF
TRBD2	TRBV28	TRBJ2-5	.	TGTGCCAGCAGTCTATCACCCGGGGGGGCTTGGGAGACCCAGTACTTC	CASSLSPGGAWETQYF
.	TRBV18	TRBJ2-4	.	TGTGCCAGCTCACCACCGTATCCCTTAGCCAAAAACATTCAGTACTTC	CASSPPYPLAKNIQYF
.	TRBV12-3/TRBV12-4	TRBJ2-7	.	TGTGCCAGCATACGGAGTCCAAACTACGAGCAGTACTTC	CASIRSPNYEQYF
.	TRBV6-5	TRBJ1-4	.	TGTGCCAGCAGTTACGTCAGGGGATTGGGGGAAAAACTGTTTTTT	CASSYVRGLGEKLFF
.	TRBV19	TRBJ1-1	.	TGTGCCAGTAGTATACGGGGCACTGAAGCTTTCTTT	CASSIRGTEAFF
.	TRBV6-5	TRBJ1-1	.	TGTGCCAGCAGTTACGTGCCAGAGAACACTGAAGCTTTCTTT	CASSYVPENTEAFF
.	TRBV2	TRBJ1-2	.	TGTGCCAGCAGTGCTAGCCTGGGAGCTAACTATGGCTACACCTTC	CASSASLGANYGYTF
TRBD1	TRBV7-9	TRBJ1-5	.	TGTGCCAGCAGCTTGACAGGGGATGGCAATCAGCCCCAGCATTTT	CASSLTGDGNQPQHF
.	TRBV29-1	TRBJ2-1	.	TGCAGCGTACCGACAGGTTTTGAGCAGTTCTTC	CSVPTGFEQFF
TRBD1	TRBV7-9	TRBJ2-5	.	TGTGCCAGCTCCGGGACAGGCCTCCAAGAGACCCAGTACTTC	CASSGTGLQETQYF
.	TRBV6-1	TRBJ1-5	.	TGTGCCAGCAGTGATCCCCGCAGGGATAGTCAGCCCCAGCATTTT	CASSDPRRDSQPQHF
TRBD1	TRBV18	TRBJ1-5	.	TGTGCCAGCTCACGCGGACAGGAGAATCAGCCCCAGCATTTT	CASSRGQENQPQHF
.	TRBV11-2	TRBJ2-1	.	TGTGCCAGCAGCTCCCGGGGGGACAGGTACAATGAGCAGTTCTTC	CASSSRGDRYNEQFF
.	TRBV30	TRBJ1-4	.	TGTGCCTGGAGCGGGAGGACGGAAGACACAACTAATGAAAAACTGTTTTTT	CAWSGRTEDTTNEKLFF
.	TRBV5-1	TRBJ1-1	.	TGCGCCAGCAGCTTAATACAGGGAGCGAACACTGAAGCTTTCTTT	CASSLIQGANTEAFF